This T cell receptor (beta chain) was recorded in a study of brain T cells in children with intractable seizures. Germline lookup yields CDR1 PRHDT and CDR2 FYEKMQ (reference sequence). Between the trimmed V and J ends, which lost 1 base and 7 bases, there was a span of 4 bases. This CDR3 is built from 11 residues. Study-wide results and caveats: Patients' HCMV serostatus was unknown; virus specificity rests on CDR3 similarity alone. Absence of clones before surgery may stem from lower sequencing depth.

The sequenced cases were selected for having the highest brain T cell transcript signatures. Pre-surgery treatment included at least one anti-epileptic drug. Turning to this clone: Its antigen is not known.

The data were produced by immunoSEQ multiplex PCR, yet TCRdb's version contains in-frame clones alone and is incomplete. The data contain tens of thousands of clones, approximately 94% of them singletons. This sequence originates from a boy in the first two years of life with tuberous sclerosis and intractable seizures. The chain carries TRBV13 and TRBJ2-5; the D is unclear. The material was peripheral blood, obtained at surgery. The CDR3 region has the DNA TGTGCCAGCAGCTTAGTGGGGACCCAGTACTTC. It codes for CASSLVGTQYF.